This T cell receptor beta chain was sequenced for a study of blood T cell repertoires in COVID-19. As for the study in general: Specimens from acute and convalescent COVID-19 originated in the United States, Italy and Spain. Nucleic acid was either cDNA or gDNA, and it came from T cells, B-cell-depleted T cells, or PBMCs.

Clones were sequenced by immunoSEQ multiplex PCR, and TCRdb holds only the in-frame ones, with some missing. The sample shows 200,000 to 250,000 clones, roughly 84% of them seen only once. V was pared by 4 bases and J by 3 bases, with 13 bases between. CDR3 length: 14 amino acids. CDR1 and CDR2 (germline): SGHDT, YYEEEE. Adults between about 18 and 95 years of age took part from approximately 24 US areas. Clinical history as reported by participants underpinned cohort assignment. V and J are TRBV5-6 and TRBJ1-1; D not resolved. Sequencing input: PBMCs or T cells enriched from blood (not recorded which). The source of this sequence is a man aged 30-40 years in a cohort exposed to, infected with or recovered from COVID-19 (not recorded which). The chain's CDR3 is CASSDLLRDTEAFF. In nucleotides, the CDR3 is TGTGCCAGCAGCGATCTTTTACGGGACACTGAAGCTTTCTTT. Supplemented by reference TRBV5-6 and TRBJ1-1, the full variable domain reads DAGVTQSPTHLIKTRGQQVTLRCSPKSGHDTVSWYQQALGQGPQFIFQYYEEEERQRGNFPDRFSGHQFPNYSSELNVNALLLGDSALYLCASSDLLRDTEAFFGQGTRLTVV.